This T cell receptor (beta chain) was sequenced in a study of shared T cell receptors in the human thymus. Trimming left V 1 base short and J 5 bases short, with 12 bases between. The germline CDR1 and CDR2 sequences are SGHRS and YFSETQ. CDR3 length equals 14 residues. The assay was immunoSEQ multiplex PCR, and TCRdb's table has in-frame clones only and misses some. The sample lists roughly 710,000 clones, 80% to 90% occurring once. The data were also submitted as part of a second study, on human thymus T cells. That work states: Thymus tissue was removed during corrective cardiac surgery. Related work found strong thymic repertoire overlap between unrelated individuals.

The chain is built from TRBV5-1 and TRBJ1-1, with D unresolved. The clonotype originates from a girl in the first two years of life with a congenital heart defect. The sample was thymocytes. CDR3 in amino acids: CASSLSPLRTEAFF. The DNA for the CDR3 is TGCGCCAGCAGCTTGTCCCCCTTGAGGACTGAAGCTTTCTTT.